This is a list of T cell receptor beta chains from one sample in a study of T cells in localized non-small cell lung cancer. The method was immunoSEQ multiplex PCR; TCRdb's version includes in-frame clones alone and lacks a portion of them. The sample lists approximately 31,000 clones; approximately 88% were seen once. The sequences come from peripheral blood, collected before any cancer treatment. These receptors came from a female donor older than 55 with stage I lung adenocarcinoma. CDR3s include the opening cysteine and the closing phenylalanine or tryptophan. A D gene is named only where the DNA matches it firmly. Size values are once, few and many counts, or a class for expanded clones, and some rows have none.

V	size	length	D	J	CDR3
TRBV7-2	-	16	TRBD1	TRBJ2-7	CASSLGGTGSSYEQYF
TRBV6-5	-	13	-	TRBJ1-2	CASSYRDNYGYTF
TRBV6-6	-	13	-	TRBJ2-1	CASSSLSPNEQFF
TRBV7-9	-	15	TRBD2	TRBJ2-5	CASSLPLAGEQTQYF
TRBV19	-	14	TRBD2	TRBJ2-7	CASSTPGGGYEQYF
TRBV30	few	12	-	TRBJ2-7	CAWTGITYEQYF
TRBV10-3	few	16	TRBD2	TRBJ2-7	CAITGTSGRGSYEQYF
TRBV19	-	14	-	TRBJ2-3	CASRVPGSVDTQYF
TRBV30	-	11	-	TRBJ2-3	CAWSPTDTQYF
TRBV4-3	-	11	TRBD2	TRBJ2-7	CASSQQREEGF
TRBV18	-	15	-	TRBJ2-1	CASSLGPSSYNEQFF
TRBV5-6	once	13	TRBD2	TRBJ2-7	CASSSSGGYEQYF
TRBV6-5	-	14	-	TRBJ1-2	CASRPSGVAYGYTF
TRBV5-1	-	14	-	TRBJ2-5	CASSLGLGEETQYF
TRBV10-3	-	13	TRBD1	TRBJ1-1	CAIKQGENTEAFF
TRBV9	-	12	-	TRBJ2-3	CASSVEEDTQYF
TRBV7-9	-	13	-	TRBJ1-2	CASSSYNNYGYTF
TRBV7-3	once	16	TRBD2	TRBJ2-3	CASSLGLADSTDTQYF
TRBV19	few	13	-	TRBJ2-7	CASSIGQGDEQYF
TRBV4-3	once	17	-	TRBJ2-4	CASSQDGPRRGKNIQYF
TRBV5-6	-	16	TRBD2	TRBJ2-3	CASRDTAGGFTDTQYF
TRBV9	-	15	TRBD1	TRBJ1-5	CASSGQGLSNQPQHF
TRBV5-1	-	15	-	TRBJ2-6	CASSLGGSGANVLTF
TRBV11-2	-	16	TRBD2	TRBJ2-1	CASSSLAGSPYNEQFF
TRBV28	-	14	TRBD1	TRBJ1-2	CASSSPTGAYGYTF
TRBV7-2	-	16	-	TRBJ1-3	CASSLVGVLVGNTIYF
TRBV20-1	-	11	-	TRBJ2-1	CSARALDEQFF
TRBV11-2	medium-sized	15	TRBD2	TRBJ2-7	CASSLVGGSVYEQYF
TRBV27	-	14	-	TRBJ2-1	CASSFYTSTKEQFF
TRBV18	-	16	-	TRBJ1-1	CASSPSRGGPNTEAFF
TRBV4-3	-	15	TRBD2	TRBJ2-7	CASSQVGTSSHEQYF
TRBV28	-	14	-	TRBJ1-4	CASSLPGGVEKLFF
TRBV7-7	once	15	TRBD1	TRBJ2-2	CASRRQGLATGELFF
TRBV9	-	12	-	TRBJ1-2	CASSVADYGYTF
TRBV5-1	-	14	-	TRBJ1-1	CASSLDKMGTEAFF
TRBV5-8	-	11	TRBD2	TRBJ2-1	CASSREDEQFF
TRBV7-9	-	15	-	TRBJ2-5	CASSLGLSPQETQYF
TRBV18	-	15	-	TRBJ1-2	CASSPPTGPNYGYTF
TRBV7-2	once	13	-	TRBJ2-7	CASSPPASLEQYF
TRBV7-2	once	12	-	TRBJ1-6	CASTTHNSPLHF
TRBV19	-	15	-	TRBJ1-1	CASSARQPRNTEAFF
TRBV9	-	15	TRBD2	TRBJ2-7	CASSVAGTSAHEQYF
TRBV7-9	few	14	TRBD1	TRBJ1-4	CASSPGTANEKLFF
TRBV30	-	13	-	TRBJ2-6	CAWHLSGANVLTF
TRBV5-5	-	13	-	TRBJ1-2	CASSPDSSYGYTF
TRBV19	-	16	-	TRBJ2-1	CASSTRRDSENYEQFF
TRBV10-3	-	15	-	TRBJ1-2	CAISGTGLNASGYTF
TRBV4-3	-	16	-	TRBJ1-1	CASSQDPLRGGTEAFF
TRBV19	few	19	TRBD2	TRBJ2-1	CASSIGASGVGGSYNEQFF
TRBV7-2	-	14	-	TRBJ2-3	CASSSRSIADTQYF
TRBV18	-	15	-	TRBJ1-2	CASSLGGGGNYGYTF
TRBV5-1	few	14	-	TRBJ1-2	CASTPQGFNYGYTF
TRBV7-6	-	11	-	TRBJ2-5	CASSRQETQYF
TRBV28	-	15	-	TRBJ1-4	CASSLVGQVNEKLFF
TRBV10-3	-	14	TRBD1	TRBJ1-4	CAISRQGSNEKLFF
TRBV2	once	17	-	TRBJ2-6	CASSAQGPSSGANVLTF
TRBV25-1	-	16	-	TRBJ1-5	CASSEGGGNSNQPQHF
TRBV10-1	-	13	-	TRBJ2-3	CASSVRATDTQYF
TRBV28	-	14	-	TRBJ2-2	CASNGVVDTGELFF